The entry that follows covers one T cell receptor (beta chain) sequence. No antigen is known for it. Germline trimming cut 6 bases from V and 0 bases from J; bases unmatched to any gene: 7. The CDR3 runs 14 residues. Germline V gives CDR1 DFQATT, CDR2 SNEGSKA (reference sequence). The sample originates from a study of blood T cells in healthy people across ages. Alongside a J-beta primer mix, a sample-barcoded 5' primer served in a second PCR lasting roughly 7 to 11 cycles. Each cDNA was tagged by a template-switch adaptor containing 12 random nucleotides. TCRdb re-called the 5' RACE reads with MiXCR, one entry per CDR3 protein. The sample yields around 990,000 distinct CDR3 sequences, roughly two fifths seen once. Regarding the study as a whole: Relative to aged donors, long-lived donors carried more naive CD4+ cells and displayed higher diversity. Estimated diversity that came from one million T cells was considered an underestimate.

Total RNA, at least 6 micrograms per sample, was extracted from PBMCs. Sequencing used blood. The chain combines TRBV20-1 with TRBJ1-1, with 7 positions matching TRBD1. The clonotype originates from a man between 18 and 29 years old in good health. The CDR3 coding sequence is TGCAGTGCCCCCCGGACAGGCTTGAACACTGAAGCTTTCTTT. Its protein is CSAPRTGLNTEAFF.